The 23 T cell receptor beta chains presented below share a single source sample, sequenced in a study of blood T cell repertoires in COVID-19. Using immunoSEQ multiplex PCR, the repertoire was profiled, and TCRdb retains in-frame clones only, with some absent. Here the sample spans 400,000 to 500,000 clones, 88% being singletons. Sequencing was done on a sample of PBMCs or T cells enriched from blood (not recorded which). The receptors shown here come from a woman aged 18-30 years who had been exposed to COVID-19.

Only a few counts were recorded for this clone. The chain has TRBV10-1 and TRBJ1-3; D perhaps matches TRBD1 (6 bases). The CDR3 runs to 24 residues. V was cut by 7 bases and J by 0 bases, with 40 bases left in between. The germline V gene has CDR1 WNHNN and CDR2 SYGVQD (reference sequence). Here the CDR3 reads CASTLRIVRGQRFGTLDSGNTIYF. DNA for the CDR3: TGCGCCAGCACCCTACGCATAGTTCGGGGACAAAGATTTGGTACCCTAGACTCTGGAAACACCATATATTTT.

The V call is TRBV3-1 (or the pseudogene TRBV3-2), the J call TRBJ2-1; tentative D call: TRBD2 (6 bases). This CDR3 contains 15 residues. The germline V and J ends were trimmed by 2 bases and 5 bases, with 13 bases remaining between them. Germline lookup yields CDR1 LGHDT and CDR2 YNNKEL (reference sequence). The CDR3 loop reads CASSQYIADHNEQFF. The CDR3 bases are TGTGCCAGCAGCCAATACATAGCGGACCACAATGAGCAGTTCTTC.

The chain carries TRBV28 and TRBJ1-5; 7 nucleotides align to TRBD1. CDR1 is MDHEN, CDR2 SYDVKM, per germline. This CDR3 region has 15 residues. With 4 bases clipped from V and 6 bases from J, the junction kept 9 bases outside the gene matches. In nucleotides, the CDR3 is TGTGCCAGCAGTTCCGGACAGGCGGGGGGTCAGCCCCAGCATTTT. Its translation: CASSSGQAGGQPQHF.

The V call is TRBV27, the J call TRBJ1-6, with a weak D call TRBD1 (5 bases). Trimming took off 5 bases at V and 14 bases at J, with 16 bases between the two ends. This CDR3 is built from 13 residues. Looked up from germline, CDR1 is MNHEY and CDR2 is SMNVEV (reference sequence). The CDR3 nucleotides are TGTGCCAGCAGTCCCGACAGTCTCCTTACCCTCCACTTT. This translates into CASSPDSLLTLHF.

This chain connects TRBV3-1 (or the pseudogene TRBV3-2) to TRBJ2-3, with TRBD2 matching over 9 bases. V gave up 0 bases and J gave up 5 bases; unmatched junction bases: 15. Germline CDR1 LGHDT, CDR2 YNNKEL (reference sequence). This CDR3 is built from 19 residues. The CDR3 is CASSQDGLSWGLALDTQYF. For the CDR3, the DNA is TGTGCCAGCAGCCAAGATGGGCTCTCCTGGGGACTAGCATTAGATACGCAGTATTTT.

This clone showed up just once. The CDR3 loop reads CASSQALGTGLGETQYF. The CDR3 region has the DNA TGCGCCAGCAGCCAGGCCCTCGGGACAGGGCTCGGAGAGACCCAGTACTTC. This rearrangement joins TRBV4-3 to TRBJ2-5; 9 bases align to TRBD1. Germline V lookup: CDR1 LGHNA, CDR2 YSLEER. V was pared by 3 bases and J by 4 bases, with 12 bases of the junction left unmatched. The CDR3 runs 17 residues.

The chain links TRBV30 to TRBJ1-4; D uncertain. Per the germline V gene, CDR1 is GTSNPN and CDR2 is SVGIG (reference sequence). This CDR3 has 15 residues. V was pared by 2 bases and J by 5 bases, with 15 bases between. CDR3 amino acids: CAWSPMEGGNEKLFF. The DNA for the CDR3 is TGTGCCTGGAGTCCCATGGAGGGCGGGAATGAAAAACTGTTTTTT.

The V gene is TRBV28, the J gene TRBJ2-2, with D tentatively TRBD1 (5 bases). Between the trimmed V and J ends, which lost 2 bases and 4 bases, there was a span of 11 bases. Germline assignment: CDR1 MDHEN and CDR2 SYDVKM. The CDR3 length is 15 residues. CDR3 loop: CASSLIPRATGELFF. CDR3 coding DNA: TGTGCCAGCAGTTTAATCCCCAGGGCCACCGGGGAGCTGTTTTTT.

The chain couples TRBV7-9 to TRBJ2-3, with TRBD1 as a possible D gene (5 bases). Germline assignment: CDR1 SEHNR and CDR2 FQNEAQ (reference sequence). The CDR3 runs to 14 residues. Trimming stripped 8 bases from V and 1 base from J, with 13 bases between. CDR3 sequence (DNA): TGTGCCAGCCTCCAGGGAAAGGGCACAGATACGCAGTATTTT. This codes for CASLQGKGTDTQYF.

This chain uses TRBV15 with TRBJ1-2, with D perhaps TRBD1 (5 bases). V was pared by 2 bases and J by 8 bases, with 18 bases between. The CDR3 contains 15 residues. The germline V gene has CDR1 LNHNV and CDR2 YYDKDF (reference sequence). The CDR3 bases are TGTGCCACCAGCAGACCACCTTGGGGGGGAGAGGGCTACACCTTC. It codes for CATSRPPWGGEGYTF.

The chain employs TRBV11-2 and TRBJ1-3; 8 bases align to TRBD1. The V and J ends lost 2 bases and 0 bases, in that order; junction bases with no gene match: 6. The CDR3 totals 17 residues. CDR1 and CDR2 (germline): SGHAT, FQNNGV. The CDR3 loop is CASSLSTGELSGNTIYF. In DNA, the CDR3 is TGTGCCAGCAGCTTATCGACAGGGGAACTCTCTGGAAACACCATATATTTT.

The chain is built from TRBV5-1 and TRBJ2-3; TRBD2 aligns across 10 bases. This CDR3 region has 17 residues. V shed 0 bases and J 0 bases; nucleotides not matched to a gene: 4. In germline, CDR1 is SGHRS, CDR2 YFSETQ. This CDR3 is CASSLGLAGGSTDTQYF. CDR3 in DNA: TGCGCCAGCAGCTTGGGGTTAGCGGGAGGTAGCACAGATACGCAGTATTTT.

The chain recombines TRBV7-9 with TRBJ2-7; no clear D. Deletions cut 1 base from V and 3 bases from J, with 13 bases between. The V gene's germline CDR1 is SEHNR and CDR2 FQNEAQ (reference sequence). CDR3 length: 15 residues. DNA of the CDR3: TGTGCCAGCAGCTTAGTGGATCGGGTCAACTACGAGCAGTACTTC. Translation: CASSLVDRVNYEQYF.

This chain joins TRBV7-8 and TRBJ1-6; TRBD1 aligns across 8 bases. The J segment lost 5 bases and the V segment lost 8 bases, leaving 2 bases of the junction unmatched. This CDR3 comprises 13 residues. Germline V lookup: CDR1 SGHVS, CDR2 FQNEAQ. DNA for the CDR3: TGTGCCAGCGGGACAGGCAATAATTCACCCCTCCACTTT. Translating gives CASGTGNNSPLHF.

This clone came up once. The chain joins TRBV28 to TRBJ1-1; TRBD1 is a possible D gene (5 bases). The CDR3 consists of 18 residues. Trimming took off 8 bases at V and 1 base at J, with 26 bases between the two ends. The germline gives CDR1 MDHEN, CDR2 SYDVKM. The CDR3 region is CASQNLAGQGPRNTEAFF. The CDR3 DNA is TGTGCCAGCCAAAATCTTGCGGGGCAGGGTCCTAGGAACACTGAAGCTTTCTTT.

This CDR3 reads CASSDPGQANEKLFF. CDR3 sequence (DNA): TGTGCCAGCAGCGATCCGGGACAGGCTAATGAAAAACTGTTTTTT. The chain uses TRBV5-5 and TRBJ1-4; 8 positions agree with TRBD1. CDR3 length: 15 amino acids. The germline CDR1 and CDR2 sequences are SGHKS and YYEKEE (reference sequence). The junction had 5 bases not matched to a gene; V was cut back by 4 bases and J by 3 bases.

The V gene is TRBV9, the J gene TRBJ2-2; D remains ambiguous. CDR3 size: 14 residues. Trimming took 1 base from V and 3 from J, leaving 7 bases between them. Per germline, CDR1 SGDLS and CDR2 YYNGEE. Written as DNA, the CDR3 is TGTGCCAGCAGCGTAATGGCAGACACCGGGGAGCTGTTTTTT. It translates to CASSVMADTGELFF.

The rearrangement links TRBV19 to TRBJ2-1, with 8 bases identical to TRBD2. The CDR3 has 12 amino acids. Trimming at V came to 10 bases and at J to 9 bases, leaving 8 bases not matched to a gene. CDR1 is LNHDA, CDR2 SQIVND, per germline (reference sequence). The CDR3: CATRAGVSEQFF. The CDR3 DNA reads as TGTGCCACTCGAGCGGGAGTCAGTGAGCAGTTCTTC.

The rearrangement links TRBV4-1 to TRBJ1-5; D is possibly TRBD1 (6 bases). CDR1 is MGHRA and CDR2 is YSYEKL in the germline V gene. Trimming stripped 1 base from V and 0 bases from J, with 22 bases between. The CDR3 is made up of 20 amino acids. CDR3 residues: CASSQGRPGHRRDSNQPQHF. CDR3 nucleotides: TGCGCCAGCAGCCAAGGTCGACCGGGACACCGAAGGGATAGCAATCAGCCCCAGCATTTT.

The V gene is TRBV9, the J gene TRBJ2-1; 10 bases line up with TRBD2. Germline loops: CDR1 SGDLS, CDR2 YYNGEE. Trimming at V came to 2 bases and at J to 6 bases, leaving 2 bases not matched to a gene. The CDR3 totals 14 residues. CDR3 DNA sequence: TGTGCCAGCAGCGTCGAGCGGGGGGGCAATGAGCAGTTCTTC. Amino acids: CASSVERGGNEQFF.

The chain employs TRBV5-1 and TRBJ1-1; a weak D match, TRBD1 (5 bases). Germline CDR1 reads SGHRS; CDR2 reads YFSETQ. V was trimmed by 4 bases and J by 1 base, leaving 8 bases between them. The CDR3 runs to 13 residues. CDR3 sequence reads: CASSVDRNTEAFF. CDR3 nucleotides: TGCGCCAGCAGCGTTGACAGGAACACTGAAGCTTTCTTT.

The chain recombines TRBV28 with TRBJ2-3; TRBD2 agrees at 12 bases. After removal of 2 bases from V and 3 bases from J, the junction contained 9 bases not matched to a gene. The length of the CDR3 is 18 residues. Germline CDR1 MDHEN, CDR2 SYDVKM. CDR3 sequence reads: CASSLTSGGTRKTDTQYF. The CDR3, as DNA: TGTGCCAGCAGTTTAACTAGCGGGGGGACGCGGAAGACAGATACGCAGTATTTT.

The chain couples TRBV9 to TRBJ2-6; perhaps TRBD1 as D (6 bases). V gave up 2 bases and J gave up 6 bases, with 15 bases separating them. This CDR3 has 16 amino acids. Germline V gene lookup returns CDR1 SGDLS and CDR2 YYNGEE. The CDR3 nucleotides read TGTGCCAGCAGCGTGACCAGGGGAATAGAGGCCAACGTCCTGACTTTC. Amino acid sequence: CASSVTRGIEANVLTF. The full variable domain, its missing parts supplied by reference TRBV9 and TRBJ2-6, is DSGVTQTPKHLITATGQRVTLRCSPRSGDLSVYWYQQSLDQGLQFLIQYYNGEERAKGNILERFSAQQFPDLHSELNLSSLELGDSALYFCASSVTRGIEANVLTFGAGSRLTVL.